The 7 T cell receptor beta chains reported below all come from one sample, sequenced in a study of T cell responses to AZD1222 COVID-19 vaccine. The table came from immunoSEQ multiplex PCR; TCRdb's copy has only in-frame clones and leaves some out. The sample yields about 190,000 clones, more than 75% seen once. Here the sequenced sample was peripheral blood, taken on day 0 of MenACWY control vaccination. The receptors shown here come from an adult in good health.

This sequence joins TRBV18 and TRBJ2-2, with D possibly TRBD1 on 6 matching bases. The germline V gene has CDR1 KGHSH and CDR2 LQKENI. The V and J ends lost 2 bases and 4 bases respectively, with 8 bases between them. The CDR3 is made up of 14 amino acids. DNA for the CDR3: TGTGCCAGCTCACCAGTGGGGGCCACCGGGGAGCTGTTTTTT. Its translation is CASSPVGATGELFF.

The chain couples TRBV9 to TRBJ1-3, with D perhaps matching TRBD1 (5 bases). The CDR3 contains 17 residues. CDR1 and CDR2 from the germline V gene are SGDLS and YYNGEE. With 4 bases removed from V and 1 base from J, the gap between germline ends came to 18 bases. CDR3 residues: CASSPRGTLGSGNTIYF. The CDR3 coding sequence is TGTGCCAGCAGCCCACGGGGGACCTTGGGGTCTGGAAACACCATATATTTT.

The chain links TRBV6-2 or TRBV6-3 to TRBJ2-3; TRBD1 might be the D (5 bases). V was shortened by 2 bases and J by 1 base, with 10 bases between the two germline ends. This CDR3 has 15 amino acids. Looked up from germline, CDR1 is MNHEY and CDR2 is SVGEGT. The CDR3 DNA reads TGTGCCAGCAGTTACGATGGCAGGGGCACAGATACGCAGTATTTT. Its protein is CASSYDGRGTDTQYF.

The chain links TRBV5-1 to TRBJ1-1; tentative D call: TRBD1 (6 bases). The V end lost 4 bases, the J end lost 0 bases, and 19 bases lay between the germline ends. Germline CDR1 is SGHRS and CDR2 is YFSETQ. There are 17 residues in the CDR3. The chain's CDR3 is CASSPQGGNRLNTEAFF. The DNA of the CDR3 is TGCGCCAGCAGCCCCCAAGGGGGGAACAGGTTGAACACTGAAGCTTTCTTT.

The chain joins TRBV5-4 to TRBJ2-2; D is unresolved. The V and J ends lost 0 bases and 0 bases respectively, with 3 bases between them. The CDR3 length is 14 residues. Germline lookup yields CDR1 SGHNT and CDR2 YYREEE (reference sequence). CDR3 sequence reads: CASSLETNTGELFF. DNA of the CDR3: TGTGCCAGCAGCTTGGAAACGAACACCGGGGAGCTGTTTTTT. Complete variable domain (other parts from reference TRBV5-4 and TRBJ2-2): ETGVTQSPTHLIKTRGQQVTLRCSSQSGHNTVSWYQQALGQGPQFIFQYYREEENGRGNFPPRFSGLQFPNYSSELNVNALELDDSALYLCASSLETNTGELFFGEGSRLTVL.

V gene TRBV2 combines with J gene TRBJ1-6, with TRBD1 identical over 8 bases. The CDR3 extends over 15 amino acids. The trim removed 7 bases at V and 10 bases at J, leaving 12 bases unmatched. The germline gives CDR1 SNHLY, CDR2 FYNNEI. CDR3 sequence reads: CASIQQGGLGSPLHF. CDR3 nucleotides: TGTGCCAGCATTCAACAGGGGGGCCTGGGCTCACCCCTCCACTTT.

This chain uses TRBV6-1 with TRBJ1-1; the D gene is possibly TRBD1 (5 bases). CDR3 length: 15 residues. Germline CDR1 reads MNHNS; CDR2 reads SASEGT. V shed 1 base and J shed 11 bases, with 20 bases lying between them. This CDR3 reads CASSEVFSWGSDAFF. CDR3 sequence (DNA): TGTGCCAGCAGTGAAGTTTTTAGCTGGGGCTCCGACGCTTTCTTT.